Given below is one TCR beta chain in context. The antigen is undetermined. The sample originates from a study of cytomegalovirus exposure and HLA in healthy donors. Assay used: immunoSEQ multiplex PCR; TCRdb lists only in-frame clones, some missing. The data contain about 73,000 clones, 70% to 90% of them singletons. Study results and caveats: Cytomegalovirus association was listed for approximately 150 TCR beta chains. Within the 100 to 150 validation repertoires, first-cohort TCR clusters tended to co-occur, according to a later analysis.

This CDR3 spans 15 amino acids. Germline-derived CDR1 and CDR2 are SGHNT and YYREEE (reference sequence). With 2 bases removed from V and 1 base from J, the gap between germline ends came to 7 bases. J is TRBJ2-6 and V is TRBV5-4, with D maybe TRBD1 (6 bases). Source material: PBMCs. The sequence was collected from a woman aged 18-29 years in good health and CMV-seropositive. CDR3 nucleotides: TGTGCCAGCAGCTTTCAGGGGTCTGGGGCCAACGTCCTGACTTTC. It translates to CASSFQGSGANVLTF. Combining the CDR3 with reference TRBV5-4 and TRBJ2-6 gives the whole variable domain ETGVTQSPTHLIKTRGQQVTLRCSSQSGHNTVSWYQQALGQGPQFIFQYYREEENGRGNFPPRFSGLQFPNYSSELNVNALELDDSALYLCASSFQGSGANVLTFGAGSRLTVL.